Listed here are 15 T cell receptor beta chains from one sample, sequenced in a study of spatial heterogeneity in lung cancer. Study-wide points: The number of expanded tumor alpha and beta chains correlated with mutation number.

The antigens these receptors bind are not known. TCRdb passed the 5' RACE reads through MiXCR, listing each CDR3 protein once. The sample lists about 3,300 distinct CDR3 sequences; around 8% were seen once. Time point defined: sample taken at primary tumor resection. Sample: lung tumor tissue, taken at surgery. The receptor set was obtained from a male donor with early-stage non-small cell lung cancer.

Sample share makes this clonotype medium-sized. The chain has TRBV5-1 and TRBJ1-1, with a possible D match to TRBD1 (5 bases). Trimming removed 4 bases from V and 3 bases from J, with 13 bases in between. The V gene's germline CDR1 is SGHRS and CDR2 YFSETQ. The CDR3 is made up of 14 amino acids. CDR3: CASSRRWGDTEAFF. CDR3 sequence (DNA): TGCGCCAGCAGCCGCCGTTGGGGCGACACTGAAGCTTTCTTT.

This clonotype is labeled as medium-sized. J is TRBJ1-2 and V is TRBV20-1; no firm D call. V shed 3 bases and J shed 4 bases, with 15 bases lying between them. Germline lookup yields CDR1 DFQATT and CDR2 SNEGSKA (reference sequence). The CDR3 has 14 residues. The DNA of the CDR3 is TGCAGTGCTAGGCCCCAACCGGGGTCCTATGGCTACACCTTC. It encodes CSARPQPGSYGYTF.

This clonotype was detected a few times. The chain joins TRBV7-3 to TRBJ2-2, with D uncertain. V dropped 5 bases and J dropped 4 bases, with 8 bases sitting between them. This CDR3 has 13 amino acids. Germline values: CDR1 SGHTA, CDR2 FQGTGA. CDR3 nucleotides: TGTGCCAGCAGCGGGGTGCCCACCGGGGAGCTGTTTTTT. Translating gives CASSGVPTGELFF.

This clonotype counts as medium-sized. The chain recombines TRBV4-2 with TRBJ2-3; unclear D gene. CDR1 is LGHNA and CDR2 is YNFKEQ in the germline V gene. The CDR3 has 13 amino acids. V was trimmed by 5 bases and J by 6 bases, leaving 12 bases between them. This CDR3 reads CASSRVLLDTQYF. The CDR3 DNA sequence: TGTGCCAGCAGCAGGGTCCTATTGGATACGCAGTATTTT.

The table lists this clonotype with many counts. This chain links TRBV12-3 or TRBV12-4 with TRBJ2-4, with 8 bases that match TRBD2. J lost 1 base, V lost 1 base, and 6 bases had no gene match. The CDR3 runs to 17 residues. CDR3 loop: CASSLGYGGAAKNIQYF. CDR3 coding DNA: TGTGCCAGCAGTTTAGGTTACGGGGGGGCCGCCAAAAACATTCAGTACTTC.

There are a few counts of this clonotype. The chain recombines TRBV20-1 with TRBJ1-6; D is ambiguous. The V end was cut by 3 bases, the J end by 7 bases, with 13 bases between. Germline CDR1 reads DFQATT; CDR2 reads SNEGSKA (reference sequence). The CDR3 sequence is 14 residues long. The CDR3 sequence is CSASDQVGNSPLHF. DNA for the CDR3: TGCAGTGCTAGTGATCAAGTGGGAAATTCACCCCTCCACTTT.

This clonotype has a count of ten or more. The rearrangement joins TRBV28 to TRBJ1-5; D gene unclear. The V gene lost 6 bases and the J gene lost 3 bases, with 9 bases spanning the gap. The CDR3 totals 13 residues. Germline V gene lookup returns CDR1 MDHEN and CDR2 SYDVKM. The CDR3 DNA follows: TGTGCCAGCAGAGGACGGTTCAATCAGCCCCAGCATTTT. Amino acids: CASRGRFNQPQHF.

This chain links TRBV20-1 with TRBJ2-3; D not resolved. V was cut by 1 base and J by 2 bases, with 7 bases left in between. The germline CDR1 and CDR2 sequences are DFQATT and SNEGSKA (reference sequence). The CDR3 consists of 13 residues. As DNA, the CDR3 is TGCAGTGCTAGAGTGCCAGCCACAGATACGCAGTATTTT. Its protein is CSARVPATDTQYF.

The chain uses TRBV20-1 and TRBJ2-2; no clear D gene. The germline gives CDR1 DFQATT, CDR2 SNEGSKA (reference sequence). CDR3 length equals 17 residues. Trimming stripped 0 bases from V and 0 bases from J, with 14 bases between. The CDR3 loop is CSAREEVRESNTGELFF. The CDR3 DNA follows: TGCAGTGCTAGAGAAGAAGTAAGGGAATCGAACACCGGGGAGCTGTTTTTT.

This clonotype was seen many times. The V call is TRBV6-1, the J call TRBJ1-5; perhaps TRBD1 as D (6 bases). CDR1 is MNHNS, CDR2 SASEGT, per germline. The CDR3 consists of 14 residues. With 7 bases removed from V and 2 bases from J, the gap between germline ends came to 12 bases. The CDR3 coding sequence is TGTGCCAGCACTCCCTCAGGGGGCAATCAGCCCCAGCATTTT. Amino acid sequence: CASTPSGGNQPQHF.

This clonotype was detected only a few times. The rearrangement joins TRBV4-2 to TRBJ2-5; 12 positions match TRBD2. The junction had 4 bases not matched to a gene; V was cut back by 0 bases and J by 2 bases. CDR1 LGHNA and CDR2 YNFKEQ come from the germline V gene. This CDR3 contains 17 residues. In DNA form, the CDR3 reads TGTGCCAGCAGCCAAGAATCACTAGCGGGAGGACAAGAGACCCAGTACTTC. It yields the protein CASSQESLAGGQETQYF.

By its share, this clonotype is medium-sized. This chain joins TRBV20-1 and TRBJ1-1; 8 nucleotides line up with TRBD1. CDR3 length: 16 residues. In germline, CDR1 is DFQATT, CDR2 SNEGSKA (reference sequence). V dropped 1 base and J dropped 3; count of bases not matched to a gene: 10. In nucleotides, the CDR3 is TGCAGTGCTAGAGCGCACACAGGGGGACCCGACACTGAAGCTTTCTTT. This translates into CSARAHTGGPDTEAFF.

This clonotype is medium-sized by share. V gene TRBV6-2 or TRBV6-3 combines with J gene TRBJ2-5; no firm D call. Germline V CDR1 and CDR2: MNHEY, SVGEGT. V lost 0 bases and J lost 6, with 5 bases in between. The CDR3 is made up of 12 amino acids. This CDR3 is CASSYSKQTQYF. CDR3 DNA sequence: TGTGCCAGCAGTTACTCGAAACAGACCCAGTACTTC.

This clonotype is categorized as medium-sized (0.01 to 0.1%). The V gene is TRBV7-2, the J gene TRBJ2-5; D is perhaps TRBD1 (5 bases). The germline V gene has CDR1 SGHTA and CDR2 FQGNSA. The length of the CDR3 is 14 residues. Trimming stripped 5 bases from V and 1 base from J, with 11 bases between. CDR3 in amino acids: CASSPLTVQETQYF. CDR3 coding DNA: TGTGCCAGCAGCCCTCTGACAGTCCAAGAGACCCAGTACTTC.

This rearrangement joins TRBV19 to TRBJ2-3, with D maybe TRBD2 (5 bases). There are 14 residues in the CDR3. The V end was cut by 4 bases, the J end by 2 bases, with 10 bases between. CDR1 is LNHDA and CDR2 is SQIVND in the germline V gene (reference sequence). Written as DNA, the CDR3 is TGTGCCAGTAGTACAAAGGGAGACACAGATACGCAGTATTTT. This translates into CASSTKGDTDTQYF.